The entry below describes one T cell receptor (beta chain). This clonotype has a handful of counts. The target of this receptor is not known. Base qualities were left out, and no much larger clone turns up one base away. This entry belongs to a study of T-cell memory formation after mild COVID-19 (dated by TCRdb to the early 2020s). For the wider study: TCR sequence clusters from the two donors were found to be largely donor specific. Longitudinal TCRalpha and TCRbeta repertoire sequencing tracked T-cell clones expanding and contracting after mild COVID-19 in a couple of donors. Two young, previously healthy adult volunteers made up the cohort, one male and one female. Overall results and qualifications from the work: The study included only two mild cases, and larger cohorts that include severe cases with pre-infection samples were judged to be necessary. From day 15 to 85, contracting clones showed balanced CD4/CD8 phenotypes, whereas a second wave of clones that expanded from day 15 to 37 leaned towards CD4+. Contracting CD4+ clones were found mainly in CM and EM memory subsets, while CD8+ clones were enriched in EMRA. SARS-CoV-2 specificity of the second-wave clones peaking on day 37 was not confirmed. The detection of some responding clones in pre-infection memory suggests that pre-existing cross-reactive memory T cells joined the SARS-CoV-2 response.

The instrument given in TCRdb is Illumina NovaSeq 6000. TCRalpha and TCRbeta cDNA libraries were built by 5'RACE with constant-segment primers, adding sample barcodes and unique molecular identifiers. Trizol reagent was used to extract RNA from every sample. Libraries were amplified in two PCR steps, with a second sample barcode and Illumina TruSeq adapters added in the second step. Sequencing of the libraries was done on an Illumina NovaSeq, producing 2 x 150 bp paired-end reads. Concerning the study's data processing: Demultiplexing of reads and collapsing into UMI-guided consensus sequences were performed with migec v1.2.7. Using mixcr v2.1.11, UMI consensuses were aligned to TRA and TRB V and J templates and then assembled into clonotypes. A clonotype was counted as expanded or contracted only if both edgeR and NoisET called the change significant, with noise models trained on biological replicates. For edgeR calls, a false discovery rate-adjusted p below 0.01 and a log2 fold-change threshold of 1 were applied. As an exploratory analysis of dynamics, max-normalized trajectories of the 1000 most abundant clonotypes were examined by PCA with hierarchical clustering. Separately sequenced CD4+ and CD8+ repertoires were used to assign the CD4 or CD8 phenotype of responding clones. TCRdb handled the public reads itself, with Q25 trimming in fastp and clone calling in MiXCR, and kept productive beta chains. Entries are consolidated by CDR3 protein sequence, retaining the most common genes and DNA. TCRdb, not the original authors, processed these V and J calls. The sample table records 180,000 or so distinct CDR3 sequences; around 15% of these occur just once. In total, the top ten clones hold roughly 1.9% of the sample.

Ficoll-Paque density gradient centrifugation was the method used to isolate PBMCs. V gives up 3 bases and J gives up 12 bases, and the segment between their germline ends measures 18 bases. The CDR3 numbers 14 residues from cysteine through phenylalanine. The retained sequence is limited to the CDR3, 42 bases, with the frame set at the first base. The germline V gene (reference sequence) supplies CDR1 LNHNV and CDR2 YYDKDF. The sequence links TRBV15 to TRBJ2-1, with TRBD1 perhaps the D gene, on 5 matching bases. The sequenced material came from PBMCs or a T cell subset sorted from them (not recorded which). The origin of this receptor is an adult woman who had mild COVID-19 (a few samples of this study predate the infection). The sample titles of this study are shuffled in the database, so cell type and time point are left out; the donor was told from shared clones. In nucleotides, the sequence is TGTGCCACCAGCAGTACCCAGGGTCCTTACGGGCAGTTCTTC. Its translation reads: CATSSTQGPYGQFF.